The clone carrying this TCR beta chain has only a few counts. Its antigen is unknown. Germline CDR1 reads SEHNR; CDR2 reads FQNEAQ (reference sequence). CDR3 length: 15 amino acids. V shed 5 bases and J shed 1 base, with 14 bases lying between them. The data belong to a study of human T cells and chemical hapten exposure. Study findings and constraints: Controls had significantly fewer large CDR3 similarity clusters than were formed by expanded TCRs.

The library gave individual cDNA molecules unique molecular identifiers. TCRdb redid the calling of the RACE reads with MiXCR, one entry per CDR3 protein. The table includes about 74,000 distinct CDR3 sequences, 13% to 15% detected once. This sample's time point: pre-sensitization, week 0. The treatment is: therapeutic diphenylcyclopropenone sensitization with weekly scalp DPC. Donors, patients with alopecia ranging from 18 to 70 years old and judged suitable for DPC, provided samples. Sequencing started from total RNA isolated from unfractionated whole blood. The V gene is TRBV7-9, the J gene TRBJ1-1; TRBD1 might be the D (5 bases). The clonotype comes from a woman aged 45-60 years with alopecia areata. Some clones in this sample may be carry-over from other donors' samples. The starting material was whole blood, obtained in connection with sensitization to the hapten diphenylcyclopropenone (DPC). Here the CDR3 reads CASSLREGKNTEAFF. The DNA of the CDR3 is TGTGCCAGCAGCCTTCGGGAGGGGAAGAACACTGAAGCTTTCTTT.